This record concerns one T cell receptor (beta chain) sequence. The sample is drawn from a study of cytomegalovirus exposure and HLA in healthy donors. The CDR3 length is 16 residues. The V end lost 5 bases, the J end lost 3 bases, and 17 bases lay between the germline ends. Per germline, CDR1 MNHNY and CDR2 SVGAGI (reference sequence). Clones were read by immunoSEQ multiplex PCR, and TCRdb kept only the in-frame ones, dropping some. The sample holds about 160,000 clones, roughly nine tenths seen once. This TCR was sampled from a woman aged 18-30 years in good health and CMV-seropositive. The specimen was PBMCs. The chain is built from TRBV6-6 and TRBJ2-1, with a tentative D call TRBD1 (6 bases). CDR3 sequence: CASSRAGTSIYNEQFF. DNA for the CDR3: TGTGCCAGCAGTCGAGCCGGGACATCGATCTACAATGAGCAGTTCTTC.